Presented here are 26 T cell receptor beta chains from one specimen sequenced in a study of post-analysis software for immune sequencing data. Study conclusions and caveats: Controls showed lower frequencies than patients for roughly five TRBV segments, and TRBV5-6, TRBV5-1 and TRBV20-1 were among these.

Unique molecular identifiers tagged the TCR beta cDNA libraries. TCRdb processed the PCR reads anew with MiXCR; each CDR3 protein has one entry. The table has roughly 410,000 distinct CDR3 sequences, around 37% seen once. No antigen has been assigned to these receptors. The sample consisted of blood. These receptors were obtained from a girl under 18 with multiple sclerosis.

The rearrangement uses TRBV12-3 or TRBV12-4 and TRBJ2-5, with 10 nucleotides matching TRBD2. The V gene end was trimmed by 6 bases and the J gene end by 11 bases; junction bases not matched to a gene: 9. This CDR3 spans 13 amino acids. The CDR3, as DNA: TGTGCCAGCAGCCCCAGACTAGCGGGTGAGCAGTACTTC. Its translation is CASSPRLAGEQYF.

This clonotype was seen a handful of times. J is TRBJ2-7 and V is TRBV6-6; tentatively, D is TRBD1 or TRBD2 (7 bases each). V lost 2 bases and J lost 8, with 16 bases in between. This CDR3 has 14 residues. Germline V lookup: CDR1 MNHNY, CDR2 SVGAGI (reference sequence). In nucleotides, the CDR3 is TGTGCCAGCAGTTACATGGGAGGGGGCGATCAGCAGTACTTC. It is translated as CASSYMGGGDQQYF.

This clonotype was picked up a small number of times. The chain is built from TRBV6-5 and TRBJ2-5; a weak D match, TRBD1 (6 bases). There are 21 residues in the CDR3. Trimming left V 5 bases short and J 2 bases short, with 33 bases between. Per the germline V gene, CDR1 is MNHEY and CDR2 is SVGAGI. The CDR3 DNA sequence: TGTGCCAGCAGTACTACAGAAATAAGGGGTGGCACAGGGCTACCTCAAGAGACCCAGTACTTC. Its translation is CASSTTEIRGGTGLPQETQYF.

This clonotype was recorded a few times. The chain joins TRBV5-4 to TRBJ1-2; D is uncertain. Looked up from germline, CDR1 is SGHNT and CDR2 is YYREEE (reference sequence). The V gene lost 4 bases and the J gene lost 1 base, with 8 bases spanning the gap. The CDR3 sequence is 13 residues long. For the CDR3, the DNA is TGTGCCAGCAGCCTCTATGATAACTATGGCTACACCTTC. Translated: CASSLYDNYGYTF.

The chain joins TRBV7-8 to TRBJ2-7; D gene ambiguous. In germline, CDR1 is SGHVS, CDR2 FQNEAQ. The CDR3 is made up of 12 amino acids. V lost 4 bases, J lost 7 bases, and 11 bases lay in between. The CDR3 here is CASSSELREQYF. The CDR3 DNA follows: TGTGCCAGCAGCTCAGAGTTGAGGGAGCAGTACTTC. Full variable domain (remainder filled in from reference TRBV7-8 and TRBJ2-7): GAGVSQSPRYKVAKRGQDVALRCDPISGHVSLFWYQQALGQGPEFLTYFQNEAQLDKSGLPSDRFFAERPEGSVSTLKIQRTQQEDSAVYLCASSSELREQYFGPGTRLTVT.

Only a few counts were recorded for this clonotype. V usage is TRBV20-1 and J usage is TRBJ2-3; D remains ambiguous. In germline, CDR1 is DFQATT, CDR2 SNEGSKA (reference sequence). The V and J ends lost 3 bases and 4 bases respectively, with 5 bases between them. The CDR3 extends over 11 amino acids. This CDR3 is CSASWSDTQYF. The DNA of the CDR3 is TGCAGTGCTAGTTGGTCAGATACGCAGTATTTT.

The rearrangement uses TRBV6-6 and TRBJ2-1; D is tentatively TRBD1 or TRBD2 (6 bases each). This CDR3 has 12 amino acids. V lost 4 bases, J lost 10 bases, and 11 bases lay in between. The germline V gene encodes CDR1 MNHNY and CDR2 SVGAGI (reference sequence). CDR3 region: CASSSGAGEQFF. The CDR3 bases are TGTGCCAGCAGTTCGGGGGCAGGCGAGCAGTTCTTC.

This clonotype was seen a handful of times. The genes are TRBV4-2 and TRBJ1-2; 8 nucleotides agree with TRBD1. Unmatched junction bases numbered 11, after V lost 4 bases and J lost 4 bases. CDR3 length: 16 residues. Looked up from germline, CDR1 is LGHNA and CDR2 is YNFKEQ. CDR3 sequence reads: CASSPGAGQGSYGYTF. The CDR3, as DNA: TGTGCCAGCAGCCCTGGTGCCGGACAGGGCAGCTATGGCTACACCTTC.

This clonotype showed up just once. The rearrangement links TRBV4-3 to TRBJ2-3; TRBD2 is a possible D gene (6 bases). CDR1 and CDR2 (germline): LGHNA, YSLEER. V dropped 4 bases and J dropped 1 base, with 9 bases sitting between them. The CDR3 is 14 amino acids. CDR3: CASSPAGRTDTQYF. CDR3 coding DNA: TGCGCCAGCAGCCCAGCGGGCCGCACAGATACGCAGTATTTT.

The genes are TRBV19 and TRBJ2-1; TRBD1 agrees at 11 bases. The CDR3 consists of 16 residues. The germline V gene has CDR1 LNHDA and CDR2 SQIVND (reference sequence). J was trimmed by 6 bases and V by 1 base; bases with no gene match: 5. The CDR3 here is CASSIGGTGGINEQFF. The CDR3 DNA reads as TGTGCCAGTAGTATAGGAGGGACAGGGGGGATCAATGAGCAGTTCTTC.

This sequence joins TRBV4-2 and TRBJ2-5; TRBD2 matches at 15 bases. The length of the CDR3 is 17 residues. CDR1 and CDR2 (germline): LGHNA, YNFKEQ. V shed 1 base, J shed 2 bases, and the junction held 2 bases outside the gene matches. The CDR3 DNA reads TGTGCCAGCAGCCAAGCCGGGACTAGCGGGGGGCAAGAGACCCAGTACTTC. Protein sequence: CASSQAGTSGGQETQYF.

Comment on this clonotype: Mismatch with germline at one junction end may stem from a read error. The chain recombines TRBV5-1 with TRBJ2-7, with unresolved D. The DNA matches TRBJ2-5 better at its end, which makes the J call doubtful. The CDR3 has 15 amino acids. Germline CDR1 reads SGHRS; CDR2 reads YFSETQ. This CDR3 is CTSSLPAVQQETQYF. CDR3 bases: TGCACCAGCAGCTTGCCAGCCGTACAACAAGAGACCCAGTACTTC.

This clonotype was picked up a small number of times. The rearrangement links TRBV29-1 to TRBJ2-1, with TRBD2 identical over 10 bases. Per germline, CDR1 SQVTM and CDR2 ANQGSEA. The CDR3 loop spans 13 amino acids. Trimming removed 3 bases from V and 9 bases from J; junction bases left unmatched: 5. The CDR3 loop is CSVDQRGGSEQFF. The CDR3 nucleotides are TGCAGCGTTGATCAGCGGGGGGGCAGTGAGCAGTTCTTC.

The sample holds a few counts of this clonotype. The rearrangement joins TRBV6-1 to TRBJ2-1; 10 bases match TRBD2. Germline CDR1 is MNHNS and CDR2 is SASEGT. The CDR3 is made up of 14 amino acids. J was trimmed by 3 bases and V by 8 bases; bases with no gene match: 4. CDR3 protein: CASRTSGDYNEQFF. The CDR3, as DNA: TGTGCCAGCCGGACTAGCGGAGACTACAATGAGCAGTTCTTC.

The J gene is TRBJ2-7, the V gene TRBV6-6, with 7 bases that match TRBD1. This CDR3 spans 15 amino acids. Trimming at V came to 6 bases and at J to 2 bases, leaving 10 bases not matched to a gene. CDR1 and CDR2 (germline): MNHNY, SVGAGI (reference sequence). The CDR3 bases are TGTGCCAGCAGACCACAACAGGGGAACCCCTACGAGCAGTACTTC. This translates into CASRPQQGNPYEQYF.

The V gene is TRBV7-2, the J gene TRBJ2-5; 7 bases map to TRBD2. This CDR3 has 16 amino acids. V dropped 2 bases and J dropped 2; count of bases not matched to a gene: 8. The germline V gene has CDR1 SGHTA and CDR2 FQGNSA. The CDR3 loop reads CASSLLGGNTQETQYF. In nucleotides, the CDR3 is TGTGCCAGCAGCTTATTGGGGGGGAATACTCAAGAGACCCAGTACTTC.

This sequence joins TRBV6-1 and TRBJ2-2; D gene ambiguous. The CDR3 runs 12 residues. The germline V gene has CDR1 MNHNS and CDR2 SASEGT. Trimming removed 4 bases at V and 7 bases at J, with 7 bases between. CDR3 in amino acids: CASSAAIGELFF. DNA of the CDR3: TGTGCCAGCAGTGCAGCTATCGGGGAGCTGTTTTTT.

The chain links TRBV5-1 to TRBJ2-1; 7 bases align to TRBD1. Looked up from germline, CDR1 is SGHRS and CDR2 is YFSETQ. The CDR3 is made up of 15 amino acids. J lost 7 bases, V lost 2 bases, and 9 bases had no gene match. Here the CDR3 DNA reads TGCGCCAGCAGCTTCTCTAGGGGGCTTGGGAATGAGCAGTTCTTC. It encodes CASSFSRGLGNEQFF.

In this sample, this clonotype turned up a few times. V is TRBV7-9 and J is TRBJ2-4, with TRBD1 identical over 8 bases. V shed 5 bases and J 4 bases; nucleotides not matched to a gene: 1. The CDR3 is 13 amino acids. CDR1 and CDR2 (germline): SEHNR, FQNEAQ (reference sequence). The CDR3 nucleotides read TGTGCCAGCAGCCGACAGGGGAAAAACATTCAGTACTTC. Residues: CASSRQGKNIQYF.

This chain connects TRBV9 to TRBJ2-3; 7 bases agree with TRBD2. Germline assignment: CDR1 SGDLS and CDR2 YYNGEE. There are 14 residues in the CDR3. V lost 2 bases and J lost 4; bases outside the gene matches: 4. CDR3 protein: CASSVGLGADTQYF. The CDR3 nucleotides read TGTGCCAGCAGCGTCGGACTAGGCGCAGATACGCAGTATTTT.

The chain has TRBV5-1 and TRBJ1-2; D might be TRBD1 (6 bases). The CDR3 totals 13 residues. V was shortened by 6 bases and J by 4 bases, with 13 bases between the two germline ends. CDR1 and CDR2 (germline): SGHRS, YFSETQ. CDR3 region: CASTARGGYGYTF. Here the CDR3 DNA reads TGCGCCAGCACCGCCAGGGGCGGCTATGGCTACACCTTC.

As regards this clonotype: A much bigger clone sits one base away, suggesting this may be a read error. The chain couples TRBV25-1 to TRBJ2-3, with 7 bases matching TRBD1. Germline V gene sequence: CDR1 MGHDK, CDR2 SYGVNS. The CDR3 has 15 residues. CDR3 amino acids: CARSEDRVGSDTQYF. The CDR3 DNA is TGTGCCCGCAGTGAAGACAGGGTAGGGTCAGATACGCAGTATTTT.

This clonotype came up a few times. The chain carries TRBV25-1 and TRBJ2-1; D unresolved. Germline loops: CDR1 MGHDK, CDR2 SYGVNS. The CDR3 totals 12 residues. The germline V and J ends were trimmed by 6 bases and 8 bases, with 11 bases remaining between them. This CDR3 reads CASRLLNYEQFF. In DNA, the CDR3 is TGTGCCAGCAGACTACTCAATTATGAGCAGTTCTTC.

The rearrangement links TRBV12-3 or TRBV12-4 to TRBJ1-2, with D maybe TRBD1 (6 bases). V lost 3 bases and J lost 8, with 13 bases in between. This CDR3 is built from 13 residues. The CDR3 spells CASSLQGLGGYTF. The DNA of the CDR3 is TGTGCCAGCAGTTTGCAGGGGCTAGGAGGCTACACCTTC.

The CDR3 nucleotides are TGTGCCAGCGGAAGGGAGACCCAGTACTTC. Translation gives CASGRETQYF. J is TRBJ2-5 and V is TRBV2, with D uncertain. The germline CDR1 and CDR2 sequences are SNHLY and FYNNEI. The CDR3 is made up of 10 amino acids. V dropped 8 bases and J dropped 5 bases, with 6 bases sitting between them.

This clonotype was detected a few times. This sequence joins TRBV12-3 or TRBV12-4 and TRBJ1-1, with unresolved D. V gave up 5 bases and J gave up 1 base, with 11 bases separating them. This CDR3 has 14 amino acids. The CDR3 nucleotides are TGTGCCAGCAGTCCCGAGGAGGGGAACACTGAAGCTTTCTTT. It yields the protein CASSPEEGNTEAFF.